This is a list of T cell receptor beta chains from one sample in a study of blood T cell repertoires in COVID-19. Some clones are missing from TCRdb's copy, which holds only in-frame ones; the method was immunoSEQ multiplex PCR. The sample holds about 180,000 clones, about 81% seen once. The specimen sequenced was peripheral blood. The receptor set was obtained from a woman of 80 years or more with COVID-19, enrolled during active disease. CDR3s include the opening cysteine and the closing phenylalanine or tryptophan. The D gene is left open where the match is weak. Size is omitted from some rows. Given values are once, few, many or a class for expanded clones.

>TRBJ2-7|NA|TRBD1|TRBV3-1/TRBV3-2
TGTGCCAGCAGCCTTCTAACCGGGACAGTGACCTACGAGCAGTACTTC
CASSLLTGTVTYEQYF
>TRBJ1-4|NA|NA|TRBV7-6
TGTGCCAGCAGCGCTGGTCAGGGTTATGAAAAACTGTTTTTT
CASSAGQGYEKLFF
>TRBJ2-2|NA|NA|TRBV7-2
TGTGCCAGCAGCTTGTCGGGCACCGGGGAGCTGTTTTTT
CASSLSGTGELFF
>TRBJ2-7|NA|NA|TRBV28
TGTGCCAGCAGCCCCGGGGGAGCCGAGCAGTACTTC
CASSPGGAEQYF
>TRBJ2-3|NA|TRBD2|TRBV4-2
TGTGCCAGCAGCCAAGGACTAGCCCCAGATACGCAGTATTTT
CASSQGLAPDTQYF
>TRBJ2-7|NA|NA|TRBV14
TGTGCCAGCAGCCAAGGTCCCATGGAGGGCTACGAGCAGTACTTC
CASSQGPMEGYEQYF
>TRBJ1-2|NA|NA|TRBV19
TGTGCCAGTAGTATGGGGGGGTACGGCTACACCTTC
CASSMGGYGYTF
>TRBJ2-4|NA|NA|TRBV6-2/TRBV6-3
TGTGCCAGCAGTTTAGCAGGGCGATACATTCAGTACTTC
CASSLAGRYIQYF
>TRBJ2-7|NA|TRBD1|TRBV11-3
TGTGCCAGCAGCTTAGATCGGACAGGTGTCTACGAGCAGTACTTC
CASSLDRTGVYEQYF
>TRBJ2-7|few|TRBD1|TRBV11-3
TGTGCCAGCAGCCCGGCCGGAACAGGGGTAACCGAGCAGTACTTC
CASSPAGTGVTEQYF
>TRBJ2-1|NA|TRBD2|TRBV13
TGTGCCAGCAGCTTAGGTTCCCGGGGGGGCCTGTTTGAGCAGTTCTTC
CASSLGSRGGLFEQFF
>TRBJ1-1|NA|TRBD1|TRBV29-1
TGCAGCGTTTCCCAGACAGGGATCACTGAAGCTTTCTTT
CSVSQTGITEAFF
>TRBJ1-6|NA|NA|TRBV13
TGTGCCAGCAGCTCGACACGGCGTAATTCACCCCTCCACTTT
CASSSTRRNSPLHF
>TRBJ2-7|NA|TRBD2|TRBV7-2
TGTGCCAGCAGCTTCGCCTCGGCGGGGGGTGAGCAGTACTTC
CASSFASAGGEQYF
>TRBJ1-1|NA|NA|TRBV9
TGTGCCAGCAGCCGCACCCCTGATGGCGGGAACACTGAAGCTTTCTTT
CASSRTPDGGNTEAFF
>TRBJ2-3|NA|TRBD2|TRBV28
TGTGCCAGCAGTTTAGGCGGGGGAGTCACAGATACGCAGTATTTT
CASSLGGGVTDTQYF
>TRBJ2-7|NA|TRBD1|TRBV7-9
TGTGCCAGCAGCACATGGGACAGATCCTACGAGCAGTACTTC
CASSTWDRSYEQYF
>TRBJ1-3|NA|TRBD1|TRBV29-1
TGCAGCGTTACAGGGGGGGGAAACACCATATATTTT
CSVTGGGNTIYF
>TRBJ2-7|NA|TRBD1|TRBV29-1
TGCAGCGTTCGGCCGGGACAGGCCTACGAGCAGTACTTC
CSVRPGQAYEQYF
>TRBJ2-3|NA|TRBD2|TRBV5-1
TGCGCCAGCAGCCTGGATGTTAGCGGGGGGGCGGCGTATTTT
CASSLDVSGGAAYF
>TRBJ2-1|NA|NA|TRBV7-2
TGTGCCAGCAGCTTAAGCGCCTACAATGAGCAGTTCTTC
CASSLSAYNEQFF
>TRBJ1-1|NA|TRBD1|TRBV4-2
TGTGCCAGCAGCCAAGTTGGGCAGGGGGACACTGAAGCTTTCTTT
CASSQVGQGDTEAFF
>TRBJ2-1|NA|NA|TRBV5-1
TGCGCCAGCAGCCCCGCGGTACTTCTTGCTGTAGAGGAGAGTGAGCAGTTCTTC
CASSPAVLLAVEESEQFF
>TRBJ2-1|NA|TRBD2|TRBV19
TGTGCCAGTAGTATCACTAGCGGGGCCTCCAATGAGCAGTTCTTC
CASSITSGASNEQFF
>TRBJ2-7|NA|TRBD2|TRBV5-5
TGTGCCAGCAGCTTGGGAATCGGACTAGCGGGCTACGAGCAGTACTTC
CASSLGIGLAGYEQYF
>TRBJ2-7|few|TRBD1|TRBV27
TGTGCCAGCAGTCGACAGGGGGGAAGCTCCTACGAGCAGTACTTC
CASSRQGGSSYEQYF
>TRBJ2-1|NA|TRBD2|TRBV27
TGTGCCAGCAGTCCCTATCTAGCGGGAGTCCATGAGCAGTTCTTC
CASSPYLAGVHEQFF
>TRBJ2-7|NA|NA|TRBV18
TGTGCCAGCTCACCGCCGGACAGTTTCTACGAGCAGTACTTC
CASSPPDSFYEQYF
>TRBJ2-7|NA|TRBD2|TRBV28
TGTGCCAGCAGTGTCGGGACTAGCGGGAGCGAGCAGTACTTC
CASSVGTSGSEQYF
>TRBJ1-2|NA|NA|TRBV21-1
TGTGCCAGCAGCAAAATTGTATCTTCGGGATATGGCTACACCTTC
CASSKIVSSGYGYTF
>TRBJ2-1|NA|TRBD2|TRBV7-9
TGTGCCAGCAGCTTACTAGCGGGAGGGCCCAATGAGCAGTTCTTC
CASSLLAGGPNEQFF
>TRBJ1-2|NA|NA|TRBV6-6
TGTGCCAGCAGTTACAGGGGAAGGAGATCGGATGGCTACACCTTC
CASSYRGRRSDGYTF
>TRBJ1-2|NA|TRBD1|TRBV19
TGTGCCAGTAGTAATCTGGGACAGGGTCAAAATGGCTACACCTTC
CASSNLGQGQNGYTF
>TRBJ1-3|NA|TRBD1|TRBV5-4
TGTGCCAGCAGCCGCAGGGGGACCTCTGGAAACACCATATATTTT
CASSRRGTSGNTIYF
>TRBJ2-5|NA|TRBD2|TRBV7-6
TGTGCCAGCAGCTGGGGACTAGCGGGAGGAGGTTGGGAGACCCAGTACTTC
CASSWGLAGGGWETQYF
>TRBJ1-2|NA|NA|TRBV7-9
TGTGCCAGCAGCTCGATACGGGATCCGTATGGCTACACCTTC
CASSSIRDPYGYTF
>TRBJ1-1|NA|NA|TRBV4-1
TGCGCCAGCAGCCAAGTAGGCAGGGAAACGCTTCTGGCTTTCTTT
CASSQVGRETLLAFF
>TRBJ2-1|NA|NA|TRBV11-2
TGTGCCAGCAGCTTAGGAAATAGCGTCGTTGAGCAGTTCTTC
CASSLGNSVVEQFF
>TRBJ2-2|NA|TRBD2|TRBV30
TGTGCCTGGGACCGGACTAGCGGGGCGAACACCGGGGAGCTGTTTTTT
CAWDRTSGANTGELFF
>TRBJ2-1|NA|TRBD1|TRBV5-1
TGCGCCAGCAGCTTGGGGGCAGGGGGAGACAATGAGCAGTTCTTC
CASSLGAGGDNEQFF
>TRBJ2-5|NA|TRBD2|TRBV11-2
TGTGCCAGCAGCTCGGATCTAGCGGGGGGGGAGGAGACCCAGTACTTC
CASSSDLAGGEETQYF
>TRBJ1-2|NA|NA|TRBV13
TGTGCCAGCACTCGCCGGGATCTCCTCTATGGCTACACCTTC
CASTRRDLLYGYTF
>TRBJ2-2|NA|TRBD2|TRBV28
TGTGCCAGCACGACCCAGCGGGGAGGGAACACCGGGGAGCTGTTTTTT
CASTTQRGGNTGELFF
>TRBJ1-6|NA|NA|TRBV18
TGTGCCAGCTCACCATCACGAGGAGGGATTAATTCACCCCTCCACTTT
CASSPSRGGINSPLHF
>TRBJ1-1|NA|TRBD1|TRBV7-9
TGTGCCAGCAGCTTTCAGGGGGCGAACACTGAAGCTTTCTTT
CASSFQGANTEAFF
>TRBJ1-1|NA|TRBD1|TRBV18
TGTGCCAGCTCCGGACAGGAGAACACTGAAGCTTTCTTT
CASSGQENTEAFF
>TRBJ2-1|NA|NA|TRBV2
TGTGCCAGCAGGGGCATCAGCTGGGGACTCAATGAGCAGTTCTTC
CASRGISWGLNEQFF
>TRBJ2-3|NA|NA|TRBV19
TGTGCCAGTAGTCCTCCGGTGCCCTACAGAGATACGCAGTATTTT
CASSPPVPYRDTQYF
>TRBJ1-3|NA|TRBD1|TRBV4-1
TGCGCCAGCAGACCAACAGGGGATCCTGGAAACACCATATATTTT
CASRPTGDPGNTIYF
>TRBJ2-3|NA|TRBD1|TRBV11-2
TGTGCCAGCAGCCAAAACGGGGACAGGGGTTGGACAGATACGCAGTATTTT
CASSQNGDRGWTDTQYF
>TRBJ2-3|NA|NA|TRBV5-1
TGCGCCAGCAGCTTGGCCCCAGCGGGTACCACAGATACGCAGTATTTT
CASSLAPAGTTDTQYF